These 11 T cell receptor beta chains originate from one sample sequenced in a study of technical replicates of blood from several donors (dated by TCRdb to about 2017). Library method: the immunoSEQ multiplex PCR assay. TCRdb provides this immuneACCESS table in a form limited to in-frame rearrangements. Some clones are lacking; in checked studies, under half of them reflect an unresolved V gene, and why the rest are absent is not known. The sample profile shows some 60,000 clones; around nine tenths of them were found once. The biggest ten clones account for around 5.1% of the sample. Sequences were obtained from PBMCs. All receptors derive from a human donor in good health. Some clones in this sample may be carry-over from other donors' samples.

This chain uses TRBV7-8 with TRBJ1-2; 11 nucleotides line up with TRBD1. The V segment lost 5 bases and the J segment 5 bases; nucleotides outside the gene matches: 7. CDR1 and CDR2 (germline): SGHVS, FQNEAQ. There are 15 residues in the CDR3. CDR3 region: CASSPGQGARYGYTF. The CDR3 nucleotides read TGTGCCAGCAGCCCCGGACAGGGGGCGCGGTATGGCTACACCTTC.

V is TRBV4-2 and J is TRBJ1-5; the match to TRBD1 covers 9 bases. The germline CDR1 and CDR2 sequences are LGHNA and YNFKEQ. The CDR3 sequence is 15 residues long. J was trimmed by 6 bases and V by 0 bases; bases with no gene match: 3. The CDR3 here is CASSQDDRGFQPQHF. CDR3 DNA: TGTGCCAGCAGCCAAGATGACAGGGGGTTTCAGCCCCAGCATTTT.

As to this clone: Mismatch with germline at one junction end may stem from a read error. The rearrangement uses TRBV10-3 and TRBJ1-1, with D uncertain. The CDR3 sequence is 14 residues long. Per the germline V gene, CDR1 is ENHRY and CDR2 is SYGVKD. The CDR3 region has the DNA TGTGCCATCAGTGTCCGCGGGGAGAACGCTGAAGCTTTCTTT. It is translated as CAISVRGENAEAFF.

This clone has just one count. The gene calls are TRBV7-2 and TRBJ2-1, with D perhaps matching TRBD2 (6 bases). This CDR3 has 17 residues. The germline V gene has CDR1 SGHTA and CDR2 FQGNSA. V was pared by 5 bases and J by 0 bases, with 17 bases between. CDR3 DNA sequence: TGTGCCAGCAGCCGGAGGGGCGGGGAAGGCTCCTACAATGAGCAGTTCTTC. As protein: CASSRRGGEGSYNEQFF.

The J gene is TRBJ2-7, the V gene TRBV5-1; D call uncertain. The CDR3 sequence is 16 residues long. Germline V gene lookup returns CDR1 SGHRS and CDR2 YFSETQ. V was clipped by 5 bases and J by 0 bases, with 18 bases between them. CDR3: CASSPIGGASSYEQYF. The CDR3 DNA follows: TGCGCCAGCAGTCCGATCGGTGGCGCTAGCTCCTACGAGCAGTACTTC.

The V gene is TRBV7-8, the J gene TRBJ2-1, with D uncertain. The germline CDR1 and CDR2 sequences are SGHVS and FQNEAQ. The CDR3 covers 14 residues. V gave up 1 base and J gave up 11 bases, with 15 bases separating them. CDR3 nucleotides: TGTGCCAGCAGCTTAGAACCCGGCATGACACAGCAGTTCTTC. Translation: CASSLEPGMTQQFF. Together with reference TRBV7-8 and TRBJ2-1, the CDR3 gives the full variable domain: GAGVSQSPRYKVAKRGQDVALRCDPISGHVSLFWYQQALGQGPEFLTYFQNEAQLDKSGLPSDRFFAERPEGSVSTLKIQRTQQEDSAVYLCASSLEPGMTQQFFGPGTRLTVL.

V and J are TRBV7-8 and TRBJ1-2; D unclear. CDR3 length equals 14 residues. Trimming took off 4 bases at V and 2 bases at J, with 11 bases between the two ends. In germline, CDR1 is SGHVS, CDR2 FQNEAQ. This CDR3 reads CASSSPFSNYGYTF. As DNA, the CDR3 is TGTGCCAGCAGCTCCCCCTTTTCCAACTATGGCTACACCTTC.

The chain joins TRBV5-1 to TRBJ2-7; 10 bases align to TRBD1. There are 14 residues in the CDR3. CDR1 and CDR2 from the germline V gene are SGHRS and YFSETQ. V gave up 5 bases and J gave up 2 bases; unmatched junction bases: 4. The CDR3: CASRQTGGTYEQYF. DNA for the CDR3: TGCGCCAGCAGACAGACAGGGGGCACCTACGAGCAGTACTTC.

This clone was seen more than once but under ten times. The chain couples TRBV7-9 to TRBJ2-7; weak D call: TRBD1 (5 bases). CDR3 size: 14 residues. From germline, CDR1 is SEHNR and CDR2 FQNEAQ (reference sequence). The V gene lost 4 bases and the J gene lost 5 bases, with 15 bases spanning the gap. The CDR3 coding sequence is TGTGCCAGCAGCTCCTCAGGGATGGGAAACGAGCAGTACTTC. Its translation is CASSSSGMGNEQYF.

J is TRBJ2-5 and V is TRBV7-2; 7 bases line up with TRBD2. Germline loops: CDR1 SGHTA, CDR2 FQGNSA. CDR3 size: 16 residues. V lost 5 bases and J lost 7; bases outside the gene matches: 16. CDR3 region: CASSPNSGNGWGTQYF. In nucleotides, the CDR3 is TGTGCCAGCAGCCCAAACAGCGGGAACGGATGGGGGACCCAGTACTTC.

The CDR3 reads CASSARDSDLSIQYF. The CDR3 DNA reads as TGTGCCAGCAGCGCCCGGGACAGCGACCTTAGCATTCAGTACTTC. This rearrangement joins TRBV13 to TRBJ2-4; 7 bases are shared with TRBD1. Trimming removed 5 bases from V and 9 bases from J; junction bases left unmatched: 13. This CDR3 spans 15 amino acids. The V gene's germline CDR1 is PRHDT and CDR2 FYEKMQ (reference sequence).